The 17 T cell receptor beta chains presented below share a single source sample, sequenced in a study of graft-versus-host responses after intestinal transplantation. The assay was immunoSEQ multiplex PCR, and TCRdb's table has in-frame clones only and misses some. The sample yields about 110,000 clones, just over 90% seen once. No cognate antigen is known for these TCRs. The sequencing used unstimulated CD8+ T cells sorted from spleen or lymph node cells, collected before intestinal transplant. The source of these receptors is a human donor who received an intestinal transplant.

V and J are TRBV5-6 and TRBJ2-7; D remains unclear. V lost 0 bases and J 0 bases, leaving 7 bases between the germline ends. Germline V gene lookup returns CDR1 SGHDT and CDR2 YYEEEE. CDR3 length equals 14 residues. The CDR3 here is CASSLAGSSYEQYF. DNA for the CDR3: TGTGCCAGCAGCTTGGCAGGCAGCTCCTACGAGCAGTACTTC.

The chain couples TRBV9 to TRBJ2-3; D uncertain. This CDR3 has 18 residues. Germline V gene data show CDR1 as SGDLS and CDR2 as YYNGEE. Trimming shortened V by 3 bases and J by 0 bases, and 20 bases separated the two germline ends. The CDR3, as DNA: TGTGCCAGCAGCGCACCAATCGACGGTACGTCTAGCACAGATACGCAGTATTTT. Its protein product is CASSAPIDGTSSTDTQYF.

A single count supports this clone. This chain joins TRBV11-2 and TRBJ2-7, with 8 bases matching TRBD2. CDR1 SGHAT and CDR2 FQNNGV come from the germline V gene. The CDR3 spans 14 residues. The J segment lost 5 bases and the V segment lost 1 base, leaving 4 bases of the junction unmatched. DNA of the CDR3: TGTGCCAGCAGCTTAGGGCCCGGGGGGGACGAGCAGTACTTC. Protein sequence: CASSLGPGGDEQYF.

The CDR3 is CASSVDRGIPGELFF. As DNA, the CDR3 is TGTGCCAGCAGCGTAGATAGGGGAATTCCCGGGGAGCTGTTTTTT. The chain uses TRBV9 and TRBJ2-2; D perhaps matches TRBD1 (5 bases). The V and J ends lost 0 bases and 6 bases respectively, with 12 bases between them. Germline V gene data show CDR1 as SGDLS and CDR2 as YYNGEE. The CDR3 contains 15 residues.

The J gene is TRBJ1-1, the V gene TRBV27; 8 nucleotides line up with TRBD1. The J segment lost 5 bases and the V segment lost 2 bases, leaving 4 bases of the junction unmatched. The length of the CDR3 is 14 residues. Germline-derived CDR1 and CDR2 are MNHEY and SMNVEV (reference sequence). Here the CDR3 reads CASSLGQGGTEAFF. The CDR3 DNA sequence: TGTGCCAGCAGTTTAGGACAGGGTGGGACTGAAGCTTTCTTT.

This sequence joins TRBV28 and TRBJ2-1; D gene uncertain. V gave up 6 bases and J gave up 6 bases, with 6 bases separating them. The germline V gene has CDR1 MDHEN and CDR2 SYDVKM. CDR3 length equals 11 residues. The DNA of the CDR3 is TGTGCCAGCAGCCCATTCAATGAGCAGTTCTTC. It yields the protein CASSPFNEQFF.

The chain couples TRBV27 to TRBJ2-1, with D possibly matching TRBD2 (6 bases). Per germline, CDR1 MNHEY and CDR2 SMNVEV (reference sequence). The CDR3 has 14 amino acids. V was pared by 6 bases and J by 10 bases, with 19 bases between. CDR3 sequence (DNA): TGTGCCAGCAGCCCGGGAGATTACCTACCCGAGCAGTTCTTC. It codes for CASSPGDYLPEQFF.

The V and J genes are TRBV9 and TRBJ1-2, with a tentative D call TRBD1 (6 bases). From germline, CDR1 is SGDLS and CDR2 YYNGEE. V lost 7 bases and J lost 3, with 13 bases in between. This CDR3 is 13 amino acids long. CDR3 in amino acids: CASSGTLDYGYTF. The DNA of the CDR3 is TGTGCCAGCTCCGGGACATTAGACTATGGCTACACCTTC.

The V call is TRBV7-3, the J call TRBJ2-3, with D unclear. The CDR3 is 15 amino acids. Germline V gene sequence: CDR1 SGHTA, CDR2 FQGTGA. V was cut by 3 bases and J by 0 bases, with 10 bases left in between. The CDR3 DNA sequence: TGTGCCAGCAGCTTTCAGCATACTAGCACAGATACGCAGTATTTT. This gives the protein CASSFQHTSTDTQYF.

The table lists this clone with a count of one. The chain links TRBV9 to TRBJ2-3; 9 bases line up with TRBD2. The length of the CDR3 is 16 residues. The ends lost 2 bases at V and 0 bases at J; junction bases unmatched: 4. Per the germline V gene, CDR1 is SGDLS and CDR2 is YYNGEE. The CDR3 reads CASSVGLASSTDTQYF. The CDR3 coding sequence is TGTGCCAGCAGCGTGGGACTAGCTTCAAGCACAGATACGCAGTATTTT.

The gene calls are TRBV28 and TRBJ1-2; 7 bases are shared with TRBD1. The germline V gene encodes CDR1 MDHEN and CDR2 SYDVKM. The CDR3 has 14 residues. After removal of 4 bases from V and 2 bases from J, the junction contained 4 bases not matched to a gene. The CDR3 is CASSSQGVNYGYTF. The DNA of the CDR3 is TGTGCCAGCAGTTCCCAGGGGGTCAACTATGGCTACACCTTC.

CDR3 region: CASSGAGAEAFF. Written as DNA, the CDR3 is TGCGCCAGCAGCGGTGCGGGGGCCGAAGCTTTCTTT. The gene calls are TRBV5-1 and TRBJ1-1, with TRBD1 as a possible D gene (6 bases). Germline V gives CDR1 SGHRS, CDR2 YFSETQ. V was cut by 4 bases and J by 8 bases, with 12 bases left in between. The CDR3 runs 12 residues.

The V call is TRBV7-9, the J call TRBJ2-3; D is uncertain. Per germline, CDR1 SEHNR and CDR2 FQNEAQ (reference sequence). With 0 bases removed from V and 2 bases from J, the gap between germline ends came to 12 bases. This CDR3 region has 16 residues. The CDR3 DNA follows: TGTGCCAGCAGCTTAGCTGGCAGGAGACTCACAGATACGCAGTATTTT. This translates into CASSLAGRRLTDTQYF.

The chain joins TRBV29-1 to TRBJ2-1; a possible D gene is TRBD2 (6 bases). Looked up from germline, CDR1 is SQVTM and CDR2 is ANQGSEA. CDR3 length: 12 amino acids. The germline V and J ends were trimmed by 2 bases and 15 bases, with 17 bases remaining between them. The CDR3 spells CSVELDGPEGFF. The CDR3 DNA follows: TGCAGCGTTGAATTGGATGGACCGGAGGGGTTCTTC.

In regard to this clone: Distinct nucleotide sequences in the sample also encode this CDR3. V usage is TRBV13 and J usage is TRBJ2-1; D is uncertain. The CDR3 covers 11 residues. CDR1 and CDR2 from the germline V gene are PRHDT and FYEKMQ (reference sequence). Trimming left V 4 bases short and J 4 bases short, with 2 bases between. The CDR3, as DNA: TGTGCCAGCAGCTCTTACAATGAGCAGTTCTTC. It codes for CASSSYNEQFF.

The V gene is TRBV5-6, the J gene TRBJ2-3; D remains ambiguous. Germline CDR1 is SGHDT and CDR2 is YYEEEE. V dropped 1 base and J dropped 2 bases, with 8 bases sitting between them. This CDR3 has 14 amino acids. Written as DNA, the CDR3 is TGTGCCAGCAGCTTGACGGACCTCACAGATACGCAGTATTTT. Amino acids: CASSLTDLTDTQYF. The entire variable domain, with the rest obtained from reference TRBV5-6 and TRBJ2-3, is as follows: DAGVTQSPTHLIKTRGQQVTLRCSPKSGHDTVSWYQQALGQGPQFIFQYYEEEERQRGNFPDRFSGHQFPNYSSELNVNALLLGDSALYLCASSLTDLTDTQYFGPGTRLTVL.

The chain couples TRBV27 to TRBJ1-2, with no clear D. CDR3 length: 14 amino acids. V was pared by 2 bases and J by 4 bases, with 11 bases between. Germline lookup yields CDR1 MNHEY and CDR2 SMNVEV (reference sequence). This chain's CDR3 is CASSLSTSSYGYTF. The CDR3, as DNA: TGTGCCAGCAGTTTAAGCACATCCTCCTATGGCTACACCTTC.